The 14 T cell receptor beta chains reported below all come from one sample, sequenced in a study of shared clonotypes between healthy human individuals. Assay: immunoSEQ multiplex PCR; the TCRdb copy retains only in-frame clones and omits some. Of 450,000 or so clones listed, approximately 80% are singletons. Material: PBMCs. These receptor sequences come from a woman aged 40 to 50 in good health. Some clones in this sample may be carry-over from other donors' samples.

This clone was counted a single time. V usage is TRBV7-9 and J usage is TRBJ1-2; the D is unclear. Germline assignment: CDR1 SEHNR and CDR2 FQNEAQ (reference sequence). V lost 1 base to trimming and J lost 1 base, with 7 bases between them. The CDR3 contains 14 residues. CDR3 in amino acids: CASSLGGNNYGYTF. In nucleotides, the CDR3 is TGTGCCAGCAGCTTAGGAGGGAATAACTATGGCTACACCTTC.

Details on this clone: Without the conserved terminal phenylalanine or tryptophan, this CDR3 likely stems from a read error. The V and J genes are TRBV5-1 and TRBJ2-7, with D perhaps matching TRBD2 (6 bases). Germline assignment: CDR1 SGHRS and CDR2 YFSETQ. V lost 2 bases and J lost 6, with 12 bases in between. There are 13 residues in the CDR3. The CDR3 reads CASSLAGGIEQYL. CDR3 DNA: TGCGCCAGCAGCTTAGCGGGTGGAATCGAGCAGTACCTC.

The chain recombines TRBV6-6 with TRBJ2-7, with 7 positions matching TRBD1. The CDR3 runs 15 residues. Germline lookup yields CDR1 MNHNY and CDR2 SVGAGI (reference sequence). J lost 2 bases, V lost 0 bases, and 4 bases had no gene match. CDR3 nucleotide sequence: TGTGCCAGCAGTTACTCTGACGGACAGGCCTACGAGCAGTACTTC. Its protein is CASSYSDGQAYEQYF.

The chain recombines TRBV7-3 with TRBJ2-1; 10 nucleotides align to TRBD2. Trimming cost V 5 bases and J 5 bases; bases outside gene matches: 6. The CDR3 contains 15 residues. In germline, CDR1 is SGHTA, CDR2 FQGTGA. In DNA form, the CDR3 reads TGTGCCAGCAGCCCGAGCGGGAGGGCCGACAATGAGCAGTTCTTC. Its protein product is CASSPSGRADNEQFF.

The gene calls are TRBV11-2 and TRBJ1-5, with D perhaps matching TRBD1 (5 bases). This CDR3 region has 13 residues. Germline-derived CDR1 and CDR2 are SGHAT and FQNNGV. Trimming stripped 2 bases from V and 6 bases from J, with 8 bases between. The CDR3 nucleotides read TGTGCCAGCAGCTTACAGGGCGCTCAGCCCCAGCATTTT. Translation gives CASSLQGAQPQHF.

This clone has only one observation. J is TRBJ2-7 and V is TRBV30, with 7 bases that match TRBD1. Germline V gives CDR1 GTSNPN, CDR2 SVGIG (reference sequence). V lost 2 bases, J lost 11 bases, and 15 bases stayed unmatched. This CDR3 has 14 amino acids. DNA for the CDR3: TGTGCCTGGAGTCAACTGACAGGGATCAGGCCGAAGTACTTC. As protein: CAWSQLTGIRPKYF. Complete variable domain (other parts from reference TRBV30 and TRBJ2-7): SQTIHQWPATLVQPVGSPLSLECTVEGTSNPNLYWYRQAAGRGLQLLFYSVGIGQISSEVPQNLSASRPQDRQFILSSKKLLLSDSGFYLCAWSQLTGIRPKYFGPGTRLTVT.

This sequence joins TRBV7-8 and TRBJ2-1; 11 positions match TRBD1. This CDR3 spans 15 amino acids. The J segment lost 3 bases and the V segment lost 3 bases, leaving 1 base of the junction unmatched. CDR1 is SGHVS, CDR2 FQNEAQ, per germline. Written as DNA, the CDR3 is TGTGCCAGCAGCTTTGGGACAGGGGGCTACAATGAGCAGTTCTTC. This sequence encodes CASSFGTGGYNEQFF.

The CDR3 DNA sequence: TGTGCCAGCAGCCCCCCGGTGACAGATACGCAGTATTTT. Protein: CASSPPVTDTQYF. The V and J genes are TRBV28 and TRBJ2-3; no clear D gene. Trimming shortened V by 6 bases and J by 3 bases, and 10 bases separated the two germline ends. The CDR3 runs to 13 residues. The germline gives CDR1 MDHEN, CDR2 SYDVKM. The variable domain in full, completed from reference TRBV28 and TRBJ2-3, reads DVKVTQSSRYLVKRTGEKVFLECVQDMDHENMFWYRQDPGLGLRLIYFSYDVKMKEKGDIPEGYSVSREKKERFSLILESASTNQTSMYLCASSPPVTDTQYFGPGTRLTVL.

There are a few counts of this clone. V and J are TRBV6-1 and TRBJ1-1, with 7 positions matching TRBD1. V lost 8 bases to trimming and J lost 3 bases; unmatched junction nucleotides: 6. The germline gives CDR1 MNHNS, CDR2 SASEGT. CDR3 size: 13 residues. CDR3 sequence: CASATRGDTEAFF. The CDR3 region has the DNA TGTGCCAGCGCAACCAGGGGGGACACTGAAGCTTTCTTT.

The rearrangement joins TRBV6-4 to TRBJ2-1; 8 bases align to TRBD2. With V trimmed by 4 bases and J by 8 bases, 7 bases remained unmatched. Germline V gene data show CDR1 as MRHNA and CDR2 as SNTAGT. This CDR3 has 14 residues. CDR3 residues: CASSGGSGKDEQFF. CDR3 sequence (DNA): TGTGCCAGCAGTGGGGGTAGCGGGAAGGATGAGCAGTTCTTC.

This chain connects TRBV5-1 to TRBJ2-7; 12 nucleotides match TRBD2. CDR3 length: 15 residues. Germline-derived CDR1 and CDR2 are SGHRS and YFSETQ. V lost 4 bases, J lost 2 bases, and 4 bases stayed unmatched. In nucleotides, the CDR3 is TGCGCCAGCAGCAGAGGACTAGCGGGGACCTACGAGCAGTACTTC. Translation: CASSRGLAGTYEQYF.

Only one count was recorded for this clone. The V call is TRBV19, the J call TRBJ2-7; D could derive from TRBD1 or TRBD2 (5 bases each). The CDR3 is made up of 14 amino acids. Germline loops: CDR1 LNHDA, CDR2 SQIVND (reference sequence). Deletions cut 8 bases from V and 0 bases from J, with 14 bases between. CDR3 nucleotide sequence: TGTGCCAGTGGCAGCAGGGAGAGCTCCTACGAGCAGTACTTC. It specifies CASGSRESSYEQYF.

The DNA of the CDR3 is TGTGCCAGCAGTCCCGGGACTAGCGGGAGAGGCCAGTACTTC. Translating it yields CASSPGTSGRGQYF. The J gene is TRBJ2-5, the V gene TRBV6-5, with 14 bases fitting TRBD2. This CDR3 has 14 amino acids. Germline V gives CDR1 MNHEY, CDR2 SVGAGI. V shed 5 bases and J 10 bases; nucleotides not matched to a gene: 6.

This clone was observed a few times. V usage is TRBV5-4 and J usage is TRBJ2-7; 10 bases match TRBD2. This CDR3 is 14 amino acids long. Germline V CDR1 and CDR2: SGHNT, YYREEE (reference sequence). V gave up 4 bases and J gave up 7 bases; unmatched junction bases: 8. CDR3 nucleotides: TGTGCCAGCAGCAGAAAGCGGGAGGGGCAGGAGCAGTACTTC. Translated, it gives CASSRKREGQEQYF.